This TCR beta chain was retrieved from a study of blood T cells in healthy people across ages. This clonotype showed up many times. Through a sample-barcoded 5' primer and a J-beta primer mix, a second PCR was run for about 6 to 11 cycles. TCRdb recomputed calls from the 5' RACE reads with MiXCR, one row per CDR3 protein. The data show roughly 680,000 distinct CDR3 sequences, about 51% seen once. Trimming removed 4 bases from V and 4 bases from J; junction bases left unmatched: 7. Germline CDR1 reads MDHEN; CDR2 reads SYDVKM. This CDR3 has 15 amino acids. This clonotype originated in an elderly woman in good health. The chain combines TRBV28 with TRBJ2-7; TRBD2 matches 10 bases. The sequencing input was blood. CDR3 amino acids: CASSSLGTSVYEQYF. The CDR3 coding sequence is TGTGCCAGCAGTTCGCTCGGGACTAGCGTGTACGAGCAGTACTTC.